A selection of T cell receptor beta chains follows, all from one sample in a study of regulatory T cells. Profiled with immunoSEQ multiplex PCR; TCRdb holds only in-frame clones, not every one. This sample has around 29,000 clones; approximately 90% occur once, and the top ten carry approximately 1.5%. Material for sequencing was conventional CD4+ T cells sorted from blood. Every receptor here comes from a person aged 18 to 35 with CD3G deficiency. Each CDR3 is given with its conserved first and last residue. The D gene is left open where the match is weak. Size is stated for part of the rows, as once, few or many counts, or as a class when the clone is expanded.

NA	NA	TRBV11-2	TRBJ2-3	13	TGTGCCAGCAGCTTAGACAGGGCAGATACGCAGTATTTT	CASSLDRADTQYF
TRBD2	few	TRBV25-1	TRBJ2-3	16	TGTGCCAGCAGTGAGGGGAAACTAGCGGGACCAGATACGCAGTATTTT	CASSEGKLAGPDTQYF
TRBD2	NA	TRBV4-2	TRBJ2-5	15	TGTGCCAGCAGCCAAGACCCGACTGCGGGGAGGGGCCAGTACTTC	CASSQDPTAGRGQYF
TRBD2	NA	TRBV4-3	TRBJ2-3	18	TGCGCCAGCAGCCAGGGGGGGTCGAGGCGGGGGGGCCCAGATACGCAGTATTTT	CASSQGGSRRGGPDTQYF
NA	NA	TRBV5-1	TRBJ2-5	16	TGCGCCAGCAGCCGGGGGCGACAGGGCCCCCAAGAGACCCAGTACTTC	CASSRGRQGPQETQYF
NA	NA	TRBV6-1	TRBJ2-5	13	TGTGCCAGCAGAGATTTTTACGAGGAGACCCAGTACTTC	CASRDFYEETQYF
TRBD2	NA	TRBV7-8	TRBJ2-1	14	TGTGCCAGCAGCTTTAATAGCGGGAGGGCCGGGCAGTTCTTC	CASSFNSGRAGQFF
TRBD1	NA	TRBV7-3	TRBJ2-5	14	TGTGCCAGCAGCTGGACAGGGGGCGAGGAGACCCAGTACTTC	CASSWTGGEETQYF
NA	NA	TRBV19	TRBJ2-6	17	TGTGCCAGCGGTCGACAGATCCTAGCTCTGGAGGCCAACGTCCTGACTTTC	CASGRQILALEANVLTF
NA	NA	TRBV7-9	TRBJ2-3	16	TGTGCCAGCAGCTTAGGGCATCGATCAAGCACAGATACGCAGTATTTT	CASSLGHRSSTDTQYF
NA	NA	TRBV7-2	TRBJ1-4	16	TGTGCCAGCAGCTTGCGCCGGGCCAAGGGAGGGGAAAAACTGTTTTTT	CASSLRRAKGGEKLFF
NA	NA	TRBV28	TRBJ2-1	13	TGTGCCAGCAGTTCTAGATCGTACAATGAGCAGTTCTTC	CASSSRSYNEQFF
NA	NA	TRBV21-1	TRBJ2-1	13	TGTGCCAGCAGCAAAGAAGGGATATATGAGCAGTTCTTC	CASSKEGIYEQFF
TRBD2	NA	TRBV28	TRBJ2-3	18	TGTGCCAGCAGTTCTGGCCGGCTAGCGGGACCCCTAATAGATACGCAGTATTTT	CASSSGRLAGPLIDTQYF
NA	NA	TRBV7-9	TRBJ2-2	15	TGTGCCAGCAGCCCTGGGAGTTACGGGGTCGGGGAGCTGTTTTTT	CASSPGSYGVGELFF
NA	NA	TRBV2	TRBJ2-7	15	TGTGCCAGCAGTCCTACCACAGGGCTAGTCTACGAGCAGTACTTC	CASSPTTGLVYEQYF
TRBD1	NA	TRBV5-1	TRBJ2-7	14	TGCGCCAGCAGCCCCGGGACAGGGATGGTCGAGCAGTACTTC	CASSPGTGMVEQYF
NA	NA	TRBV6-6	TRBJ2-2	14	TGTGCCAGCAGGCTACAGAAGTTCACCGGGGAGCTGTTTTTT	CASRLQKFTGELFF
NA	NA	TRBV28	TRBJ2-7	13	TGTGCCAGCAGTTTTCATCCCTCCTACGAGCAGTACTTC	CASSFHPSYEQYF
NA	NA	TRBV28	TRBJ2-2	14	TGTGCCAGCAGCTCGGGACAGAACACCGGGGAGCTGTTTTTT	CASSSGQNTGELFF
NA	NA	TRBV5-1	TRBJ1-1	14	TGCGCCAGCAGCTCGACCGGGACGAACACTGAAGCTTTCTTT	CASSSTGTNTEAFF
TRBD2	NA	TRBV4-3	TRBJ2-2	17	TGCGCCAGCAGCCAAAGGACTAGCGGGGGTTACACCGGGGAGCTGTTTTTT	CASSQRTSGGYTGELFF
TRBD1	NA	TRBV28	TRBJ2-6	18	TGTGCCAGCAGTCCTTACAGGGGGGAGAGGTCTGGGGCCAACGTCCTGACTTTC	CASSPYRGERSGANVLTF
NA	NA	TRBV7-8	TRBJ2-7	16	TGTGCCAGCAGCCCCCTAGGAGCAACCGGCTCCTACGAGCAGTACTTC	CASSPLGATGSYEQYF
NA	NA	TRBV18	TRBJ2-2	14	TGTGCCAGCTCACCACAGGGTTACACCGGGGAGCTGTTTTTT	CASSPQGYTGELFF
TRBD2	NA	TRBV28	TRBJ2-1	12	TGTGCCAGCATGGGACTAGCTAATGAGCAGTTCTTC	CASMGLANEQFF